The 27 T cell receptor beta chains in this list originate from one sample, sequenced in a study of blood T cell repertoires in COVID-19. TCRdb keeps only in-frame clones here, not all; method: immunoSEQ multiplex PCR. This sample carries 240,000 or so clones, around 90% of them seen once, and the ten largest clones take around 0.99%. Input material: peripheral blood. Receptor source: a woman aged 40-49 years who had recovered from COVID-19.

The V call is TRBV29-1, the J call TRBJ2-7, with a weak D call TRBD2 (5 bases). V was cut by 7 bases and J by 2 bases, with 15 bases left in between. CDR3 size: 13 residues. Looked up from germline, CDR1 is SQVTM and CDR2 is ANQGSEA. The CDR3, as DNA: TGCAGCGCCGGCGAGGGCAGCACCTACGAGCAGTACTTC. It codes for CSAGEGSTYEQYF.

This clone was counted a single time. This chain links TRBV18 with TRBJ1-5; D may be TRBD1 (6 bases). The V gene's germline CDR1 is KGHSH and CDR2 LQKENI. V was pared by 6 bases and J by 0 bases, with 12 bases between. CDR3 length: 15 residues. This chain's CDR3 is CASSPGQNSNQPQHF. Here the CDR3 DNA reads TGTGCCAGCTCCCCCGGACAGAATAGCAATCAGCCCCAGCATTTT.

This chain connects TRBV7-2 to TRBJ1-5, with TRBD1 matching 9 bases. Germline V gene data show CDR1 as SGHTA and CDR2 as FQGNSA. The CDR3 loop spans 16 amino acids. V shed 1 base, J shed 6 bases, and the junction held 7 bases outside the gene matches. The CDR3 region has the DNA TGTGCCAGCAGCTTAGTCCGGGACAGGGTGGGTCAGCCCCAGCATTTT. Translation: CASSLVRDRVGQPQHF.

The sample holds a few counts of this clone. The rearrangement uses TRBV5-1 and TRBJ2-5; D remains unclear. Trimming shortened V by 4 bases and J by 5 bases, and 15 bases separated the two germline ends. The CDR3 is 14 amino acids. CDR1 and CDR2 (germline): SGHRS, YFSETQ. Here the CDR3 reads CASSPRPGGETQYF. In DNA form, the CDR3 reads TGCGCCAGCAGCCCCCGACCAGGTGGGGAGACCCAGTACTTC.

The rearrangement joins TRBV18 to TRBJ2-7; 10 bases agree with TRBD1. Germline V gene data show CDR1 as KGHSH and CDR2 as LQKENI. The CDR3 extends over 13 amino acids. After removal of 2 bases from V and 6 bases from J, the junction contained 1 base not matched to a gene. This CDR3 is CASSPGQGGEQYV. CDR3 nucleotide sequence: TGTGCCAGCTCACCAGGACAGGGGGGCGAGCAGTACGTC.

The gene calls are TRBV5-4 and TRBJ1-2; a possible D gene is TRBD1 (6 bases). The CDR3 sequence is 15 residues long. Per the germline V gene, CDR1 is SGHNT and CDR2 is YYREEE (reference sequence). The ends were cut back, 4 bases at V and 1 base at J, with 14 bases in the middle. CDR3 nucleotide sequence: TGTGCCAGCAGCCCTGTGCCAGGGGATAACTATGGCTACACCTTC. Translated, it gives CASSPVPGDNYGYTF.

The chain couples TRBV27 to TRBJ1-4; weak D call: TRBD1 (6 bases). Deletions cut 4 bases from V and 8 bases from J, with 14 bases between. The CDR3 loop spans 14 amino acids. Per germline, CDR1 MNHEY and CDR2 SMNVEV (reference sequence). The CDR3 DNA sequence: TGTGCCAGCAGTTGGGGGGGGGCGGGGGAAAAACTGTTTTTT. Encoded protein: CASSWGGAGEKLFF.

The chain combines TRBV18 with TRBJ2-2, with 10 bases identical to TRBD2. CDR3 length: 18 amino acids. CDR1 and CDR2 (germline): KGHSH, LQKENI. Trimming removed 3 bases from V and 5 bases from J; junction bases left unmatched: 12. The CDR3 sequence is CASSPEAAGGPRTGELFF. The CDR3 DNA reads as TGTGCCAGCTCACCGGAGGCAGCGGGAGGGCCTAGGACCGGGGAGCTGTTTTTT.

V gene TRBV7-9 combines with J gene TRBJ2-3; 8 bases map to TRBD1. CDR3 length: 14 amino acids. With 7 bases clipped from V and 4 bases from J, the junction kept 7 bases outside the gene matches. Per the germline V gene, CDR1 is SEHNR and CDR2 is FQNEAQ (reference sequence). CDR3 DNA: TGTGCCAGCACCCACAGGGGGGCGGCAGATACGCAGTATTTT. This gives the protein CASTHRGAADTQYF.

The chain uses TRBV5-1 and TRBJ1-1; 8 bases fit TRBD1. Germline V lookup: CDR1 SGHRS, CDR2 YFSETQ. J was trimmed by 3 bases and V by 1 base; bases with no gene match: 8. The CDR3 contains 16 residues. Here the CDR3 reads CASSLTPGQAHTEAFF. Here the CDR3 DNA reads TGCGCCAGCAGCTTGACCCCGGGACAGGCCCACACTGAAGCTTTCTTT.

The V and J genes are TRBV6-2 or TRBV6-3 and TRBJ2-2, with 8 bases lining up with TRBD1. Trimming took 2 bases from V and 6 from J; bases not matched to a gene: 8. The CDR3 covers 16 residues. Germline-derived CDR1 and CDR2 are MNHEY and SVGEGT. The chain's CDR3 is CASSYPRGRGPGELFF. CDR3 sequence (DNA): TGTGCCAGCAGTTACCCCAGGGGGCGAGGACCCGGGGAGCTGTTTTTT.

This sequence joins TRBV7-9 and TRBJ1-2; D call uncertain. Germline V lookup: CDR1 SEHNR, CDR2 FQNEAQ (reference sequence). The CDR3 covers 12 residues. The V end was cut by 0 bases, the J end by 7 bases, with 6 bases between. The CDR3 bases are TGTGCCAGCAGCTTAGCGCCGAGTGGCTACACCTTC. Translated: CASSLAPSGYTF.

V gene TRBV18 combines with J gene TRBJ2-1; the D gene is possibly TRBD2 (7 bases). V lost 0 bases and J lost 9, with 12 bases in between. Germline-derived CDR1 and CDR2 are KGHSH and LQKENI. The CDR3 is made up of 14 amino acids. The CDR3 sequence is CASSPPAGAGEQFF. DNA of the CDR3: TGTGCCAGCTCACCACCGGCGGGGGCGGGTGAGCAGTTCTTC.

The chain joins TRBV24-1 to TRBJ1-1; tentatively, D is TRBD1 (5 bases). The CDR3 is 15 residues long. Trimming took 3 bases from V and 5 from J, leaving 15 bases between them. The germline V gene has CDR1 KGHDR and CDR2 SFDVKD. CDR3 coding DNA: TGTGCCACCAGTGATACGGGACGCGGGGGAACTGAAGCTTTCTTT. It translates to CATSDTGRGGTEAFF.

The chain carries TRBV18 and TRBJ2-2, with 7 bases aligning to TRBD1. From germline, CDR1 is KGHSH and CDR2 LQKENI. The CDR3 consists of 20 residues. With 8 bases clipped from V and 0 bases from J, the junction kept 21 bases outside the gene matches. CDR3 sequence: CASPYAHTGTALSNTGELFF. The CDR3 nucleotides read TGTGCCAGCCCTTACGCCCACACCGGGACAGCACTCTCGAACACCGGGGAGCTGTTTTTT. Drawing the rest from reference TRBV18 and TRBJ2-2, the complete variable domain is NAGVMQNPRHLVRRRGQEARLRCSPMKGHSHVYWYRQLPEEGLKFMVYLQKENIIDESGMPKERFSAEFPKEGPSILRIQQVVRGDSAAYFCASPYAHTGTALSNTGELFFGEGSRLTVL.

The V and J genes are TRBV6-5 and TRBJ1-3; D unclear. The germline CDR1 and CDR2 sequences are MNHEY and SVGAGI. Deletions cut 6 bases from V and 4 bases from J, with 16 bases between. CDR3 length: 15 amino acids. The DNA for the CDR3 is TGTGCCAGCAGCCCCGTCGGCGGTGGGGGAAACACCATATATTTT. Translation gives CASSPVGGGGNTIYF.

This clone has more than one count but fewer than ten. The CDR3 DNA is TGTGCCAGCAGTCCCCGGACCGGGAGGGACTACGAGCAGTACTTC. It is translated as CASSPRTGRDYEQYF. The chain couples TRBV28 to TRBJ2-7; TRBD2 aligns across 8 bases. The CDR3 loop spans 15 amino acids. Germline V gives CDR1 MDHEN, CDR2 SYDVKM. Unmatched junction bases numbered 9, after V lost 5 bases and J lost 3 bases.

The chain is built from TRBV4-2 and TRBJ2-1, with 9 bases that match TRBD2. This CDR3 contains 21 residues. The germline gives CDR1 LGHNA, CDR2 YNFKEQ. The ends lost 4 bases at V and 0 bases at J; junction bases unmatched: 19. The CDR3 protein is CASSPASSGGSGRGSYNEQFF. As DNA, the CDR3 is TGTGCCAGCAGCCCAGCCAGTAGCGGGGGTAGCGGCCGAGGCTCCTACAATGAGCAGTTCTTC.

The chain recombines TRBV7-2 with TRBJ2-1; D gene ambiguous. This CDR3 comprises 12 residues. V shed 3 bases and J shed 6 bases, with 6 bases lying between them. From germline, CDR1 is SGHTA and CDR2 FQGNSA. CDR3 sequence: CASSFSSNEQFF. CDR3 coding DNA: TGTGCCAGCAGCTTTTCCAGCAATGAGCAGTTCTTC.

This sequence joins TRBV27 and TRBJ1-5; D is uncertain. Germline V gene data show CDR1 as MNHEY and CDR2 as SMNVEV (reference sequence). The CDR3 sequence is 14 residues long. Trimming took off 3 bases at V and 0 bases at J, with 6 bases between the two ends. For the CDR3, the DNA is TGTGCCAGCAGTTTCCCCTATAGCAATCAGCCCCAGCATTTT. Translated, it gives CASSFPYSNQPQHF.

The V and J genes are TRBV9 and TRBJ1-1; D gene unclear. Germline assignment: CDR1 SGDLS and CDR2 YYNGEE. This CDR3 has 15 amino acids. The ends were cut back, 0 bases at V and 1 base at J, with 10 bases in the middle. The CDR3 spells CASSVGSHQNTEAFF. The CDR3 DNA reads TGTGCCAGCAGCGTAGGGAGTCACCAGAACACTGAAGCTTTCTTT.

This clone showed up just once. The chain combines TRBV24-1 with TRBJ2-3, with TRBD2 matching over 14 bases. The CDR3 has 16 amino acids. V was pared by 3 bases and J by 6 bases, with 4 bases of the junction left unmatched. Germline CDR1 reads KGHDR; CDR2 reads SFDVKD. The CDR3 bases are TGTGCCACCAGTGATCCGACTAGCGGGAGGGGGGATACGCAGTATTTT. Translating gives CATSDPTSGRGDTQYF.

The CDR3 reads CASSRIRQGGNYGYTF. The CDR3 DNA follows: TGTGCCAGCAGTCGAATCCGACAGGGGGGTAACTATGGCTACACCTTC. J is TRBJ1-2 and V is TRBV6-6; 9 nucleotides match TRBD1. V lost 5 bases and J lost 1; bases outside the gene matches: 8. The CDR3 length is 16 residues. Germline loops: CDR1 MNHNY, CDR2 SVGAGI (reference sequence).

The CDR3 nucleotides are TGTGCCTCGGAGGACAGGCCTTTGTCAGAAAAACTGTTTTTT. Protein sequence: CASEDRPLSEKLFF. The chain joins TRBV19 to TRBJ1-4, with 7 nucleotides matching TRBD1. Germline values: CDR1 LNHDA, CDR2 SQIVND (reference sequence). The CDR3 has 14 residues. The V segment lost 11 bases and the J segment 8 bases; nucleotides outside the gene matches: 14. Full variable domain (rest looked up from reference TRBV19 and TRBJ1-4): DGGITQSPKYLFRKEGQNVTLSCEQNLNHDAMYWYRQDPGQGLRLIYYSQIVNDFQKGDIAEGYSVSREKKESFPLTVTSAQKNPTAFYLCASEDRPLSEKLFFGSGTQLSVL.

V is TRBV11-3 and J is TRBJ1-6; D uncertain. The V end lost 3 bases, the J end lost 0 bases, and 6 bases lay between the germline ends. The CDR3 is made up of 15 amino acids. Germline V gene lookup returns CDR1 SGHNT and CDR2 YENEEA. CDR3: CASSFTGSYNSPLHF. The CDR3 coding sequence is TGTGCCAGCAGCTTTACCGGCTCCTATAATTCACCCCTCCACTTT. The complete variable domain, with remaining parts taken from reference TRBV11-3 and TRBJ1-6, reads EAGVVQSPRYKIIEKKQPVAFWCNPISGHNTLYWYLQNLGQGPELLIRYENEEAVDDSQLPKDRFSAERLKGVDSTLKIQPAELGDSAVYLCASSFTGSYNSPLHFGNGTRLTVT.

This chain uses TRBV7-9 with TRBJ2-1; 10 bases align to TRBD2. The germline V gene has CDR1 SEHNR and CDR2 FQNEAQ (reference sequence). The CDR3 runs 19 residues. V dropped 5 bases and J dropped 4; count of bases not matched to a gene: 17. CDR3 nucleotide sequence: TGTGCCAGCAGCGGTACTAGCGGGGTACCGAGCCTCAAGTACAATGAGCAGTTCTTC. Translation: CASSGTSGVPSLKYNEQFF. The full variable domain, its missing parts supplied by reference TRBV7-9 and TRBJ2-1, is DTGVSQNPRHKITKRGQNVTFRCDPISEHNRLYWYRQTLGQGPEFLTYFQNEAQLEKSRLLSDRFSAERPKGSFSTLEIQRTEQGDSAMYLCASSGTSGVPSLKYNEQFFGPGTRLTVL.

V is TRBV12-3 or TRBV12-4 and J is TRBJ1-1; D is undetermined. This CDR3 is 12 amino acids long. Trimming pared 3 bases from V and 4 bases from J, leaving 6 bases between. The CDR3 reads CASSLARTEAFF. For the CDR3, the DNA is TGTGCCAGCAGTTTGGCCCGCACTGAAGCTTTCTTT.